These 30 T cell receptor beta chains were sequenced from one sample in a study of blood T cell repertoires in COVID-19. The protocol was immunoSEQ multiplex PCR, while the TCRdb copy is restricted to in-frame clones and leaves out a portion. Of about 200,000 clones listed, around 85% were seen once; the top ten hold about 13%. The sequencing input was peripheral blood. These receptor sequences come from a man aged 45 to 65 who had recovered from COVID-19.

The chain uses TRBV2 and TRBJ2-1; 7 positions match TRBD2. V lost 10 bases to trimming and J lost 1 base; unmatched junction nucleotides: 13. CDR1 SNHLY and CDR2 FYNNEI come from the germline V gene. The CDR3 is 16 residues long. CDR3 in amino acids: CANPLAGERSYNEQFF. The CDR3 DNA reads as TGTGCCAACCCGTTGGCGGGAGAAAGGTCCTACAATGAGCAGTTCTTC.

J is TRBJ1-1 and V is TRBV4-1, with TRBD1 identical over 7 bases. The CDR3 spans 15 residues. Germline values: CDR1 MGHRA, CDR2 YSYEKL. V lost 1 base, J lost 4 bases, and 6 bases stayed unmatched. DNA of the CDR3: TGCGCCAGCAGCCAAGGACAGGGCCTCTTCACTGAAGCTTTCTTT. Amino acid sequence: CASSQGQGLFTEAFF.

The chain combines TRBV7-6 with TRBJ2-7, with D possibly being TRBD1 (6 bases). Germline V gives CDR1 SGHVS, CDR2 FNYEAQ. The V end was cut by 1 base, the J end by 6 bases, with 16 bases between. This CDR3 comprises 15 residues. For the CDR3, the DNA is TGTGCCAGCAGCTTAGGGGGGTTTAGGGGGATCGAGCAGTACTTC. Its translation is CASSLGGFRGIEQYF.

V and J are TRBV29-1 and TRBJ2-7, with 9 bases lining up with TRBD1. CDR3 length: 14 amino acids. The germline gives CDR1 SQVTM, CDR2 ANQGSEA. V was pared by 6 bases and J by 5 bases, with 11 bases of the junction left unmatched. CDR3 bases: TGCAGCGTAGGTACTGACAGGGGGAAGGACGAGCAGTACTTC. Amino acid sequence: CSVGTDRGKDEQYF.

The gene calls are TRBV28 and TRBJ2-7; 8 bases are a match to TRBD2. The CDR3 totals 12 residues. Germline CDR1 is MDHEN and CDR2 is SYDVKM. V gave up 8 bases and J gave up 9 bases; unmatched junction bases: 9. CDR3 DNA: TGTGCCAGCGCAACCCAACGGGGGGGGCAGTACTTC. Its protein product is CASATQRGGQYF.

The rearrangement joins TRBV19 to TRBJ1-1, with D maybe TRBD1 (6 bases). Trimming pared 1 base from V and 5 bases from J, leaving 17 bases between. The CDR3 length is 16 residues. Looked up from germline, CDR1 is LNHDA and CDR2 is SQIVND (reference sequence). The CDR3 nucleotides read TGTGCCAGTAGTATAGGGCAGGGGAGTATGAGGACTGAAGCTTTCTTT. This sequence encodes CASSIGQGSMRTEAFF.

The V gene is TRBV20-1, the J gene TRBJ1-2, with TRBD1 matching 8 bases. The CDR3 totals 14 residues. Trimming at V came to 3 bases and at J to 4 bases, leaving 7 bases not matched to a gene. Per the germline V gene, CDR1 is DFQATT and CDR2 is SNEGSKA (reference sequence). CDR3 residues: CSASRDRGPYGYTF. CDR3 DNA sequence: TGCAGTGCTAGTCGAGACAGGGGACCCTATGGCTACACCTTC.

The rearrangement links TRBV6-1 to TRBJ1-1, with 10 bases aligning to TRBD1. The CDR3 loop spans 18 amino acids. V lost 2 bases to trimming and J lost 8 bases; unmatched junction nucleotides: 17. Per the germline V gene, CDR1 is MNHNS and CDR2 is SASEGT. The CDR3 sequence is CASSESVTVLGQGLEAFF. CDR3 DNA sequence: TGTGCCAGCAGTGAATCTGTTACGGTGTTGGGACAGGGGTTAGAAGCTTTCTTT.

This CDR3 reads CASSPLAGDNTGELFF. CDR3 coding DNA: TGTGCCAGCAGCCCCTTAGCGGGCGACAACACCGGGGAGCTGTTTTTT. V gene TRBV11-2 combines with J gene TRBJ2-2, with TRBD2 matching over 7 bases. Germline V gene data show CDR1 as SGHAT and CDR2 as FQNNGV. Trimming took 5 bases from V and 2 from J; bases not matched to a gene: 8. The CDR3 spans 16 residues.

V usage is TRBV7-6 and J usage is TRBJ2-2; tentatively, D is TRBD2 (6 bases). The CDR3 is made up of 16 amino acids. V dropped 1 base and J dropped 1 base, with 10 bases sitting between them. The germline CDR1 and CDR2 sequences are SGHVS and FNYEAQ. Here the CDR3 DNA reads TGTGCCAGCAGCTTAGAAGCGGGTGGGAACACCGGGGAGCTGTTTTTT. Its translation: CASSLEAGGNTGELFF. Combining the CDR3 with reference TRBV7-6 and TRBJ2-2 gives the whole variable domain GAGVSQSPRYKVTKRGQDVALRCDPISGHVSLYWYRQALGQGPEFLTYFNYEAQQDKSGLPNDRFSAERPEGSISTLTIQRTEQRDSAMYRCASSLEAGGNTGELFFGEGSRLTVL.

The J gene is TRBJ1-2, the V gene TRBV4-3, with a possible D match to TRBD1 (5 bases). CDR3 length: 13 amino acids. Trimming took 0 bases from V and 10 from J, leaving 12 bases between them. Germline lookup yields CDR1 LGHNA and CDR2 YSLEER. The CDR3 coding sequence is TGCGCCAGCAGCCAAGATGGGCAGGGTGCCTACACCTTC. It encodes CASSQDGQGAYTF.

The rearrangement uses TRBV28 and TRBJ1-1, with 8 bases aligning to TRBD1. Per germline, CDR1 MDHEN and CDR2 SYDVKM. The junction had 6 bases not matched to a gene; V was cut back by 6 bases and J by 3 bases. The CDR3 is 14 residues long. CDR3 amino acids: CASREGQDHTEAFF. The CDR3 DNA follows: TGTGCCAGCAGGGAGGGACAGGATCACACTGAAGCTTTCTTT. Drawing the rest from reference TRBV28 and TRBJ1-1, the complete variable domain is DVKVTQSSRYLVKRTGEKVFLECVQDMDHENMFWYRQDPGLGLRLIYFSYDVKMKEKGDIPEGYSVSREKKERFSLILESASTNQTSMYLCASREGQDHTEAFFGQGTRLTVV.

The V call is TRBV29-1, the J call TRBJ2-3; 12 bases fit TRBD1. Germline CDR1 is SQVTM and CDR2 is ANQGSEA. Germline trimming cut 6 bases from V and 5 bases from J; bases unmatched to any gene: 9. There are 15 residues in the CDR3. CDR3 nucleotides: TGCAGCGTGGCCGGGACAGGGGGCGCCGTAGATACGCAGTATTTT. This gives the protein CSVAGTGGAVDTQYF.

This rearrangement joins TRBV6-5 to TRBJ2-1; 7 bases are shared with TRBD1. The V segment lost 3 bases and the J segment 5 bases; nucleotides outside the gene matches: 4. The germline CDR1 and CDR2 sequences are MNHEY and SVGAGI. This CDR3 comprises 14 residues. In DNA, the CDR3 is TGTGCCAGCAGTTATAGGGGGCGACACAATGAGCAGTTCTTC. This codes for CASSYRGRHNEQFF.

The CDR3 DNA follows: TGCGCCAGCAGCCGAGACAGGGGCGTGTATGGCTACACCTTC. Amino acid sequence: CASSRDRGVYGYTF. This chain links TRBV4-1 with TRBJ1-2, with 8 bases that match TRBD1. This CDR3 spans 14 amino acids. The germline gives CDR1 MGHRA, CDR2 YSYEKL. V was clipped by 4 bases and J by 5 bases; unmatched bases: 6.

V is TRBV29-1 and J is TRBJ2-7; D not certain. Germline V gene sequence: CDR1 SQVTM, CDR2 ANQGSEA. The CDR3 length is 12 residues. Deletions cut 3 bases from V and 6 bases from J, with 12 bases between. In nucleotides, the CDR3 is TGCAGCGTTGACTCGCCTAAGATCGAGCAGTACTTC. Residues: CSVDSPKIEQYF.

This chain links TRBV29-1 with TRBJ1-1; maybe TRBD1 (5 bases). The V and J ends lost 1 base and 8 bases respectively, with 14 bases between them. The CDR3 length is 13 residues. Germline CDR1 and CDR2: SQVTM and ANQGSEA. The CDR3 spells CSVEASGNREAFF. The DNA for the CDR3 is TGCAGCGTTGAAGCTAGTGGGAACAGGGAAGCTTTCTTT.

The chain links TRBV6-5 to TRBJ1-5; 8 nucleotides match TRBD1. This CDR3 has 14 amino acids. Germline V lookup: CDR1 MNHEY, CDR2 SVGAGI. With V trimmed by 5 bases and J by 3 bases, 3 bases remained unmatched. The CDR3 DNA reads as TGTGCCAGCAGTACAGGGGGGTACAATCAGCCCCAGCATTTT. This sequence encodes CASSTGGYNQPQHF.

V usage is TRBV12-5 and J usage is TRBJ2-1; the match to TRBD1 covers 7 bases. Germline CDR1 LGHNT, CDR2 FRNRAP. The CDR3 spans 15 residues. V trimming: 5 bases; J trimming: 2 bases; junction bases outside the gene matches: 6. For the CDR3, the DNA is TGTGCTAGTGGTGTAGGGGGCGCCCCCTACAATGAGCAGTTCTTC. This codes for CASGVGGAPYNEQFF.

The genes are TRBV4-1 and TRBJ2-2; tentatively, D is TRBD2 (6 bases). V shed 4 bases and J shed 1 base, with 13 bases lying between them. The CDR3 loop spans 16 amino acids. Per germline, CDR1 MGHRA and CDR2 YSYEKL. The CDR3 protein is CASSLEEGENTGELFF. The CDR3, as DNA: TGCGCCAGCAGCCTCGAGGAGGGAGAGAACACCGGGGAGCTGTTTTTT.

J is TRBJ2-7 and V is TRBV15; 9 bases align to TRBD2. The CDR3 consists of 16 residues. CDR1 LNHNV and CDR2 YYDKDF come from the germline V gene (reference sequence). Germline trimming cut 3 bases from V and 3 bases from J; bases unmatched to any gene: 9. The CDR3 is CATSSPLAGGHYEQYF. As DNA, the CDR3 is TGTGCCACCAGCAGCCCACTAGCGGGCGGGCACTACGAGCAGTACTTC.

This chain uses TRBV19 with TRBJ1-1; 7 nucleotides agree with TRBD1. The trim removed 5 bases at V and 1 base at J, leaving 7 bases unmatched. The CDR3 consists of 15 residues. The germline V gene encodes CDR1 LNHDA and CDR2 SQIVND (reference sequence). CDR3 protein: CASSAPGGGNTEAFF. The CDR3 nucleotides read TGTGCCAGTAGTGCACCAGGGGGAGGGAACACTGAAGCTTTCTTT.

The V and J genes are TRBV15 and TRBJ1-4, with D uncertain. V lost 5 bases, J lost 6 bases, and 22 bases lay in between. Germline V gene data show CDR1 as LNHNV and CDR2 as YYDKDF (reference sequence). The CDR3 consists of 17 residues. This CDR3 reads CATSGQTRQATHEKLFF. DNA for the CDR3: TGTGCCACCAGCGGGCAGACAAGACAAGCCACTCATGAAAAACTGTTTTTT.

The chain combines TRBV28 with TRBJ2-2; D is unresolved. V lost 6 bases and J lost 5, with 7 bases in between. Germline assignment: CDR1 MDHEN and CDR2 SYDVKM. The CDR3 extends over 12 amino acids. The CDR3 DNA reads TGTGCCAGCAGCCTAGGAACCGGGGAGCTGTTTTTT. It encodes CASSLGTGELFF.

This clone was observed many times. The rearrangement joins TRBV6-5 to TRBJ2-2, with TRBD2 matching 7 bases. This CDR3 has 15 residues. The germline V gene has CDR1 MNHEY and CDR2 SVGAGI. V lost 6 bases, J lost 1 base, and 5 bases stayed unmatched. The DNA of the CDR3 is TGTGCCAGCAGCCGTACTAGCGAGAACACCGGGGAGCTGTTTTTT. This codes for CASSRTSENTGELFF.

This clone appeared a single time. The chain is built from TRBV9 and TRBJ2-7, with 9 bases identical to TRBD2. The CDR3 contains 16 residues. The trim removed 0 bases at V and 2 bases at J, leaving 6 bases unmatched. Looked up from germline, CDR1 is SGDLS and CDR2 is YYNGEE. CDR3: CASSVAPTSGPYEQYF. The CDR3 DNA reads as TGTGCCAGCAGCGTAGCTCCGACTAGCGGACCCTACGAGCAGTACTTC.

J is TRBJ2-1 and V is TRBV5-1; 8 bases map to TRBD2. The junction had 4 bases not matched to a gene; V was cut back by 4 bases and J by 1 base. Germline loops: CDR1 SGHRS, CDR2 YFSETQ. The length of the CDR3 is 15 residues. DNA for the CDR3: TGCGCCAGCAGCGGGCGGGAGGCTTCCTACAATGAGCAGTTCTTC. It is translated as CASSGREASYNEQFF.

This clone was observed a handful of times. The rearrangement links TRBV2 to TRBJ2-1; TRBD2 matches 11 bases. V was pared by 5 bases and J by 2 bases, with 5 bases of the junction left unmatched. The CDR3 spans 16 residues. The germline gives CDR1 SNHLY, CDR2 FYNNEI. CDR3 sequence: CASSPGTSGPYNEQFF. The CDR3 nucleotides are TGTGCCAGCAGTCCCGGGACTAGCGGCCCCTACAATGAGCAGTTCTTC.

The V and J genes are TRBV18 and TRBJ2-7, with TRBD1 as a possible D gene (6 bases). The CDR3 has 17 residues. From germline, CDR1 is KGHSH and CDR2 LQKENI. The germline V and J ends were trimmed by 2 bases and 0 bases, with 17 bases remaining between them. The CDR3 protein is CASSPKNRVSDSYEQYF. CDR3 DNA sequence: TGTGCCAGCTCACCAAAAAACAGGGTTTCGGACTCCTACGAGCAGTACTTC. The full variable domain, in which reference TRBV18 and TRBJ2-7 provide the parts outside the CDR3, is NAGVMQNPRHLVRRRGQEARLRCSPMKGHSHVYWYRQLPEEGLKFMVYLQKENIIDESGMPKERFSAEFPKEGPSILRIQQVVRGDSAAYFCASSPKNRVSDSYEQYFGPGTRLTVT.

The J gene is TRBJ2-5, the V gene TRBV19, with 14 bases identical to TRBD2. The CDR3 totals 17 residues. CDR1 and CDR2 (germline): LNHDA, SQIVND (reference sequence). The V gene end was trimmed by 2 bases and the J gene end by 4 bases; junction bases not matched to a gene: 6. CDR3 sequence: CASSIRGLAGGSETQYF. The CDR3 coding sequence is TGTGCCAGTAGTATACGAGGACTAGCGGGAGGTTCAGAGACCCAGTACTTC.